This T cell receptor beta chain came from a study of cytomegalovirus exposure and HLA in healthy donors. Clones were read by immunoSEQ multiplex PCR, and TCRdb kept only the in-frame ones, dropping some. The sample consists of 140,000 or so clones, 87% of them appearing once. Germline CDR1 and CDR2: MNHNS and SASEGT. This CDR3 region has 15 residues. Trimming cost V 5 bases and J 3 bases; bases outside gene matches: 4. This chain joins TRBV6-1 and TRBJ2-3; TRBD1 matches 11 bases. The clonotype originates from a man aged 18 to 29 in good health and CMV-seropositive. The material sequenced was PBMCs. The CDR3 loop is CASSSGTGGTDTQYF. CDR3 sequence (DNA): TGTGCCAGCAGTTCGGGGACAGGGGGAACAGATACGCAGTATTTT.